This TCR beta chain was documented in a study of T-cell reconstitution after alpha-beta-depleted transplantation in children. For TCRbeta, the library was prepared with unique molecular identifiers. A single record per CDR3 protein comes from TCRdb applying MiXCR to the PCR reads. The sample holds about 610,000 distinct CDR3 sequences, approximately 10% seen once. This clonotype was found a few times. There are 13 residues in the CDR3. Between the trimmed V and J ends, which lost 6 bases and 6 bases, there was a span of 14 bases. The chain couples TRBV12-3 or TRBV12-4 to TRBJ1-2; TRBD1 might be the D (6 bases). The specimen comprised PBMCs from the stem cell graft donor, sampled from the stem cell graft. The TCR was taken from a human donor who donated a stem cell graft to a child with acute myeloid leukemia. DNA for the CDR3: TGTGCCAGCAGCCCATTCCCAGGGGATGGCTACACCTTC. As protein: CASSPFPGDGYTF.